Listed here are 15 T cell receptor beta chains from one sample, sequenced in a study of Ad26.COV2.S vaccination and SARS-CoV-2 variants. The protocol was immunoSEQ multiplex PCR, while the TCRdb copy is restricted to in-frame clones and leaves out a portion. The table shows 360,000 or so clones, with 80% to 90% occurring only once. Treatment reported: roughly 18 received Ad26.COV2.S at low or high dose, single or two shots; 5 received placebo; per-sample allocation not given. Day 63 after the first injection of vaccine or placebo was the sampling time. Sequences were derived from peripheral blood, sampled in a trial of Ad26.COV2.S vaccine versus placebo. Source of these receptors: a person between 18 and 60 years old who received the Ad26.COV2.S COVID-19 vaccine or a placebo.

Here the CDR3 DNA reads TGTGCCAGTAGTATACAGGGAAGTAATTCACCCCTCCACTTT. Translation gives CASSIQGSNSPLHF. This sequence joins TRBV19 and TRBJ1-6, with D possibly being TRBD1 (5 bases). V dropped 2 bases and J dropped 6 bases, with 8 bases sitting between them. The CDR3 extends over 14 amino acids. The V gene's germline CDR1 is LNHDA and CDR2 SQIVND (reference sequence).

The chain combines TRBV6-5 with TRBJ2-2, with D possibly called TRBD1 or TRBD2 (5 bases each). This CDR3 comprises 13 residues. V was clipped by 8 bases and J by 1 base, with 8 bases between them. Germline CDR1 and CDR2: MNHEY and SVGAGI. The CDR3 loop reads CASGTENTGELFF. The CDR3 DNA follows: TGTGCCAGCGGGACCGAGAACACCGGGGAGCTGTTTTTT.

The rearrangement uses TRBV2 and TRBJ1-3; D is uncertain. Germline V gene data show CDR1 as SNHLY and CDR2 as FYNNEI. The V end lost 4 bases, the J end lost 0 bases, and 16 bases lay between the germline ends. The CDR3 consists of 17 residues. The CDR3 region has the DNA TGTGCCAGCAGTGGACATCAAACCCTCCTCTCTGGAAACACCATATATTTT. Amino acid sequence: CASSGHQTLLSGNTIYF.

Details on this clone: This sample includes further DNA sequences coding for the same CDR3. The chain recombines TRBV5-6 with TRBJ1-2, with D possibly TRBD1 on 5 matching bases. Trimming stripped 0 bases from V and 2 bases from J, with 5 bases between. The CDR3 length is 13 residues. Germline values: CDR1 SGHDT, CDR2 YYEEEE. The CDR3 DNA is TGTGCCAGCAGCTTGGGGGGGAACTATGGCTACACCTTC. The encoded protein is CASSLGGNYGYTF.

The gene calls are TRBV30 and TRBJ1-1; D unclear. Germline V gene sequence: CDR1 GTSNPN, CDR2 SVGIG (reference sequence). Trimming removed 0 bases from V and 7 bases from J, with 12 bases in between. The CDR3 covers 13 residues. Here the CDR3 reads CAWSVRSPGEAFF. CDR3 bases: TGTGCCTGGAGTGTACGGTCGCCGGGTGAAGCTTTCTTT.

This CDR3 reads CSASPEETQYF. Here the CDR3 DNA reads TGCAGTGCCTCCCCCGAGGAGACCCAGTACTTC. V and J are TRBV20-1 and TRBJ2-5; unclear D gene. Germline assignment: CDR1 DFQATT and CDR2 SNEGSKA (reference sequence). V was trimmed by 6 bases and J by 5 bases, leaving 10 bases between them. The CDR3 sequence is 11 residues long.

About this clone itself: Distinct nucleotide sequences in the sample also encode this CDR3. The CDR3 reads CASSPPGSYEQYF. In DNA form, the CDR3 reads TGTGCCAGCAGTCCTCCGGGGTCCTACGAGCAGTACTTC. The chain combines TRBV12-3 or TRBV12-4 with TRBJ2-7, with a possible D match to TRBD2 (5 bases). Trimming cost V 5 bases and J 1 base, with 9 bases left between them. This CDR3 spans 13 amino acids.

The chain links TRBV9 to TRBJ1-5; TRBD1 agrees at 7 bases. Germline V CDR1 and CDR2: SGDLS, YYNGEE. The CDR3 has 15 residues. The J segment lost 5 bases and the V segment lost 4 bases, leaving 9 bases of the junction unmatched. The CDR3 here is CASSSSAGGHQPQHF. CDR3 bases: TGTGCCAGCAGCTCGTCAGCAGGGGGGCATCAGCCCCAGCATTTT. The complete variable domain, with remaining parts taken from reference TRBV9 and TRBJ1-5, reads DSGVTQTPKHLITATGQRVTLRCSPRSGDLSVYWYQQSLDQGLQFLIQYYNGEERAKGNILERFSAQQFPDLHSELNLSSLELGDSALYFCASSSSAGGHQPQHFGDGTRLSIL.

The genes are TRBV6-6 and TRBJ1-5, with D unclear. The V gene's germline CDR1 is MNHNY and CDR2 SVGAGI (reference sequence). This CDR3 spans 15 amino acids. Trimming left V 0 bases short and J 2 bases short, with 8 bases between. The CDR3: CASSYSAGGNQPQHF. The CDR3 DNA sequence: TGTGCCAGCAGTTACTCAGCGGGAGGCAATCAGCCCCAGCATTTT.

The V gene is TRBV19, the J gene TRBJ1-5; a weak D match, TRBD1 (6 bases). This CDR3 comprises 15 residues. Germline CDR1 LNHDA, CDR2 SQIVND (reference sequence). Between the trimmed V and J ends, which lost 4 bases and 0 bases, there was a span of 10 bases. Written as DNA, the CDR3 is TGTGCCAGTAGTACCCGACAGGCTAGCAATCAGCCCCAGCATTTT. This gives the protein CASSTRQASNQPQHF. Together with reference TRBV19 and TRBJ1-5, the CDR3 gives the full variable domain: DGGITQSPKYLFRKEGQNVTLSCEQNLNHDAMYWYRQDPGQGLRLIYYSQIVNDFQKGDIAEGYSVSREKKESFPLTVTSAQKNPTAFYLCASSTRQASNQPQHFGDGTRLSIL.

J is TRBJ1-2 and V is TRBV7-3; 8 bases fit TRBD1. The V segment lost 3 bases and the J segment 0 bases; nucleotides outside the gene matches: 3. Germline loops: CDR1 SGHTA, CDR2 FQGTGA. CDR3 length: 15 residues. The CDR3 DNA is TGTGCCAGCAGCTTTGGACAGGGAACTAACTATGGCTACACCTTC. Protein: CASSFGQGTNYGYTF.

V is TRBV7-8 and J is TRBJ2-3, with D perhaps TRBD2 (6 bases). This CDR3 contains 13 residues. CDR1 is SGHVS and CDR2 is FQNEAQ in the germline V gene. V was shortened by 4 bases and J by 1 base, with 6 bases between the two germline ends. DNA for the CDR3: TGTGCCAGCAGCTCGGGGGGCACAGATACGCAGTATTTT. It specifies CASSSGGTDTQYF. Full variable domain (missing parts from reference TRBV7-8 and TRBJ2-3): GAGVSQSPRYKVAKRGQDVALRCDPISGHVSLFWYQQALGQGPEFLTYFQNEAQLDKSGLPSDRFFAERPEGSVSTLKIQRTQQEDSAVYLCASSSGGTDTQYFGPGTRLTVL.

V gene TRBV9 combines with J gene TRBJ2-7; 9 bases map to TRBD2. This CDR3 is 15 amino acids long. Germline CDR1 is SGDLS and CDR2 is YYNGEE. The ends lost 0 bases at V and 2 bases at J; junction bases unmatched: 3. CDR3 nucleotides: TGTGCCAGCAGCGTAGCTAGCGGGGCGACCTACGAGCAGTACTTC. Its translation is CASSVASGATYEQYF.

The chain recombines TRBV2 with TRBJ2-7; D unresolved. This CDR3 has 11 amino acids. The V gene's germline CDR1 is SNHLY and CDR2 FYNNEI. V was cut by 5 bases and J by 4 bases, with 6 bases left in between. CDR3 amino acids: CASSSRYEQYF. DNA for the CDR3: TGTGCCAGCAGTTCTCGTTACGAGCAGTACTTC.

The chain links TRBV6-5 to TRBJ1-4, with 8 positions matching TRBD1. The CDR3 runs to 14 residues. From germline, CDR1 is MNHEY and CDR2 SVGAGI. Germline trimming cut 8 bases from V and 0 bases from J; bases unmatched to any gene: 2. The CDR3 loop reads CASDRGSTNEKLFF. The CDR3 DNA follows: TGTGCCAGCGACAGGGGATCAACTAATGAAAAACTGTTTTTT.